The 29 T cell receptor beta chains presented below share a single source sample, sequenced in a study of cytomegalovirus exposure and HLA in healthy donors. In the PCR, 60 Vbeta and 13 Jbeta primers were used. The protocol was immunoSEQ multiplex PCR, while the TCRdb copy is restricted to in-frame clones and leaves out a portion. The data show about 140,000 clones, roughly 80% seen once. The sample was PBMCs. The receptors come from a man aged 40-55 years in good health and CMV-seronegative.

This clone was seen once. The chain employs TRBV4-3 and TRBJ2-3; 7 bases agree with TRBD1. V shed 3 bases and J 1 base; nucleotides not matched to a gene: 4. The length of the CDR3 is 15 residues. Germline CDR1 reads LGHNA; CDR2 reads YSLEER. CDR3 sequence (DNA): TGCGCCAGCAGCCAGCCCGGACAGGGCACAGATACGCAGTATTTT. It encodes CASSQPGQGTDTQYF.

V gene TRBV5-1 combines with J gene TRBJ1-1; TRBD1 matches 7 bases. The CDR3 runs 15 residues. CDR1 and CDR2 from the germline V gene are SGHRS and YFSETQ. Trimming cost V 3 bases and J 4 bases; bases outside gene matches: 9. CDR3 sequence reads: CASSSTGLVRTEAFF. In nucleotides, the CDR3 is TGCGCCAGCAGCTCGACAGGGCTGGTGCGCACTGAAGCTTTCTTT.

The CDR3 reads CASRSGGIYEQYF. The CDR3 DNA sequence: TGTGCCAGCAGATCAGGGGGAATCTACGAGCAGTACTTC. The chain combines TRBV28 with TRBJ2-7; 7 bases are a match to TRBD1. The trim removed 6 bases at V and 3 bases at J, leaving 5 bases unmatched. CDR3 size: 13 residues. From germline, CDR1 is MDHEN and CDR2 SYDVKM. The entire variable domain, with the rest obtained from reference TRBV28 and TRBJ2-7, is as follows: DVKVTQSSRYLVKRTGEKVFLECVQDMDHENMFWYRQDPGLGLRLIYFSYDVKMKEKGDIPEGYSVSREKKERFSLILESASTNQTSMYLCASRSGGIYEQYFGPGTRLTVT.

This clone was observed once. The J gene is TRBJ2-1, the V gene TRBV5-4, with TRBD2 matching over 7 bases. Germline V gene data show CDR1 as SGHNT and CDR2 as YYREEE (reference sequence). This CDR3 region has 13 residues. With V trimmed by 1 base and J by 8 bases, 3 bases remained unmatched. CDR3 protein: CASSLRGVDEQFF. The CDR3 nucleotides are TGTGCCAGCAGCTTGCGGGGGGTCGATGAGCAGTTCTTC.

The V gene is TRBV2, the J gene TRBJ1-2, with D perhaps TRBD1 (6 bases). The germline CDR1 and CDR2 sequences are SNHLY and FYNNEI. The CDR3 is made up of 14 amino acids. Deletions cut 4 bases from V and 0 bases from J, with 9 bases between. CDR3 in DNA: TGTGCCAGCAGTGGGTACAGGGCTAACTATGGCTACACCTTC. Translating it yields CASSGYRANYGYTF.

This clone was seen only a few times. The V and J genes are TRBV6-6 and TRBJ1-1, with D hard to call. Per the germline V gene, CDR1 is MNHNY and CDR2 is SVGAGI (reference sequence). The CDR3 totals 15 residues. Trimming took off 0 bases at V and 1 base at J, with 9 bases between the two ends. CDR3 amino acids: CASSYSVRENTEAFF. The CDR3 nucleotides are TGTGCCAGCAGTTACTCGGTGAGGGAGAACACTGAAGCTTTCTTT.

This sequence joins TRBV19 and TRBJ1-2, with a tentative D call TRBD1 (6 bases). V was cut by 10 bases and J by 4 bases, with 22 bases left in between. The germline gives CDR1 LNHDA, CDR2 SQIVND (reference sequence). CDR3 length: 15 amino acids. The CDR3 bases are TGTGCCACCACAGGGAGAGGGGGAGTAAGCTATGGCTACACCTTC. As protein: CATTGRGGVSYGYTF. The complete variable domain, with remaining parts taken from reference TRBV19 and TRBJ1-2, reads DGGITQSPKYLFRKEGQNVTLSCEQNLNHDAMYWYRQDPGQGLRLIYYSQIVNDFQKGDIAEGYSVSREKKESFPLTVTSAQKNPTAFYLCATTGRGGVSYGYTFGSGTRLTVV.

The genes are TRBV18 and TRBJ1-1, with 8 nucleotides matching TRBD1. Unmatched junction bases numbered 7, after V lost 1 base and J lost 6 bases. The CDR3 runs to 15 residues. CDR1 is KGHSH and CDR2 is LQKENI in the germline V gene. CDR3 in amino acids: CASSPRVQGAPEAFF. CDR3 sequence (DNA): TGTGCCAGCTCACCACGAGTGCAGGGGGCACCTGAAGCTTTCTTT.

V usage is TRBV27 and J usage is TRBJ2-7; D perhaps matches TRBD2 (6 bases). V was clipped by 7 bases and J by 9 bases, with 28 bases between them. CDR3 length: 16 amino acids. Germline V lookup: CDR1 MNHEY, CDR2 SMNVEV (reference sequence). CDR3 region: CASIAPFGVRLGGQYF. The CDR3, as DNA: TGTGCCAGCATAGCCCCATTCGGGGTCCGTTTGGGGGGGCAGTACTTC.

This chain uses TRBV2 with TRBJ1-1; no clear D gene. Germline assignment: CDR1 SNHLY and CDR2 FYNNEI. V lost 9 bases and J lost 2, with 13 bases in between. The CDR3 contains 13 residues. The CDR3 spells CASDEFSNTEAFF. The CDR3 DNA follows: TGTGCCAGTGATGAGTTCTCCAACACTGAAGCTTTCTTT.

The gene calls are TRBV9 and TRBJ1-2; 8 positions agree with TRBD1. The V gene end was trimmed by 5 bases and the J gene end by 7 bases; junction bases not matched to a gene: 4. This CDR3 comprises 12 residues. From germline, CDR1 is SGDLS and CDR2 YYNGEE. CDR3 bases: TGTGCCAGCAGTGGGACAGGAGGTGGCTACACCTTC. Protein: CASSGTGGGYTF.

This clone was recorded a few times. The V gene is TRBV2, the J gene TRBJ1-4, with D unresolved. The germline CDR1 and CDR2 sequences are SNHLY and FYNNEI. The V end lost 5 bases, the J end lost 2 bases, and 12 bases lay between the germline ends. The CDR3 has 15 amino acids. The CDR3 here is CASSSRHQTNEKLFF. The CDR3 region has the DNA TGTGCCAGCAGTAGTCGACACCAGACTAATGAAAAACTGTTTTTT.

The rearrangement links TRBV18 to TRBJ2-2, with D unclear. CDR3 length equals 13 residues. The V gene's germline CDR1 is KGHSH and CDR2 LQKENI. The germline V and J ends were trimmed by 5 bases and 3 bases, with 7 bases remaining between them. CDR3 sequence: CASSKRDTGELFF. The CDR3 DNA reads TGTGCCAGCTCAAAACGGGACACCGGGGAGCTGTTTTTT.

The CDR3 loop reads CASSQGQSGYSNQPQHF. The CDR3 bases are TGTGCCAGCAGCCAAGGACAGTCGGGGTATAGCAATCAGCCCCAGCATTTT. The chain has TRBV7-2 and TRBJ1-5; a weak D match, TRBD1 (6 bases). Looked up from germline, CDR1 is SGHTA and CDR2 is FQGNSA. The CDR3 covers 17 residues. Trimming pared 5 bases from V and 0 bases from J, leaving 17 bases between.

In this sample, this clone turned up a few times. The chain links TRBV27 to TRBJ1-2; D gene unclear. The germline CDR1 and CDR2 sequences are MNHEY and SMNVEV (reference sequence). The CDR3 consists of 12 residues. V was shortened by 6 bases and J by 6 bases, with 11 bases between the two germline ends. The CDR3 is CASSPSGDGYTF. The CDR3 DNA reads TGTGCCAGCAGCCCTTCCGGGGATGGCTACACCTTC.

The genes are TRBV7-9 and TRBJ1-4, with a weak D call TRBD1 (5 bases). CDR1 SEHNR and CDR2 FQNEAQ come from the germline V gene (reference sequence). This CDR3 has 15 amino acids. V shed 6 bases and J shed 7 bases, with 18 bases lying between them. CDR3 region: CASRLKGMGGEKLFF. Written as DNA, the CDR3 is TGTGCCAGCAGGTTGAAGGGGATGGGTGGTGAAAAACTGTTTTTT.

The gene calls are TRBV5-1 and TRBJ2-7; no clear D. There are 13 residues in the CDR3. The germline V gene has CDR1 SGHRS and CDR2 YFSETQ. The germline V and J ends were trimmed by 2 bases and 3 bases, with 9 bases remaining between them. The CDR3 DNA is TGCGCCAGCAGCTTTTCAACAGACTACGAGCAGTACTTC. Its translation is CASSFSTDYEQYF.

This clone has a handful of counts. The CDR3 here is CASSQDRRQRGGELFF. The CDR3 nucleotides are TGCGCCAGCAGCCAAGATCGTCGGCAGAGAGGCGGGGAGCTGTTTTTT. This chain connects TRBV4-1 to TRBJ2-2; D not resolved. Looked up from germline, CDR1 is MGHRA and CDR2 is YSYEKL. Trimming left V 0 bases short and J 7 bases short, with 15 bases between. There are 16 residues in the CDR3.

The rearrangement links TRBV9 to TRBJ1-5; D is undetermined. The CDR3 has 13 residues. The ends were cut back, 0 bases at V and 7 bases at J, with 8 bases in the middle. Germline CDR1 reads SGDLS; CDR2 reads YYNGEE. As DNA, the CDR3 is TGTGCCAGCAGCGTAGACTGGGCCCAGCCCCAGCATTTT. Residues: CASSVDWAQPQHF.

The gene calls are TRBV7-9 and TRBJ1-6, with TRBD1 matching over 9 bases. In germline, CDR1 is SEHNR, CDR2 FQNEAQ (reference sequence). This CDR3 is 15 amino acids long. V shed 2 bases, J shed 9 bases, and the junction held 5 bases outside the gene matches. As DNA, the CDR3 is TGTGCCAGCAGCTTAAGGACAGGGGAAGGTTCACCCCTCCACTTT. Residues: CASSLRTGEGSPLHF.

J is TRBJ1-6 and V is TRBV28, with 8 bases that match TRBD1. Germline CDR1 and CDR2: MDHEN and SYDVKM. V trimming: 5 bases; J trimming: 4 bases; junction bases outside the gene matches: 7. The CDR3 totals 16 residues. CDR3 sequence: CASSPSRQGYNSPLHF. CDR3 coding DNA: TGTGCCAGCAGTCCGAGCCGACAGGGGTATAATTCACCCCTCCACTTT.

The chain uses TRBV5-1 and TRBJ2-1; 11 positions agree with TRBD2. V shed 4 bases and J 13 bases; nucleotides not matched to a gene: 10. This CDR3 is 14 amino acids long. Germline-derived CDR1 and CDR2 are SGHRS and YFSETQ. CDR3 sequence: CASSPESLAGGQFF. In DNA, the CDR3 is TGCGCCAGCAGCCCGGAGTCCCTAGCGGGGGGACAGTTCTTC.

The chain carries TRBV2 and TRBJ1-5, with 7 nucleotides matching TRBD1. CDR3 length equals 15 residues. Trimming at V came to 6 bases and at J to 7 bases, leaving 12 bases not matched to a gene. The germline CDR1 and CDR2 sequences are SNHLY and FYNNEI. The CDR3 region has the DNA TGTGCCAGCAGACCTGACAGGGTCGGCGAACAGCCCCAGCATTTT. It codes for CASRPDRVGEQPQHF.

CDR3 nucleotides: TGTGCCAGCTCACCACGGACACTCACAGACAGTTACCTTCTCGGAAACACCATATATTTT. Translated: CASSPRTLTDSYLLGNTIYF. This sequence joins TRBV18 and TRBJ1-3; a weak D match, TRBD1 (5 bases). Germline V lookup: CDR1 KGHSH, CDR2 LQKENI. Trimming shortened V by 1 base and J by 4 bases, and 26 bases separated the two germline ends. The CDR3 covers 20 residues.

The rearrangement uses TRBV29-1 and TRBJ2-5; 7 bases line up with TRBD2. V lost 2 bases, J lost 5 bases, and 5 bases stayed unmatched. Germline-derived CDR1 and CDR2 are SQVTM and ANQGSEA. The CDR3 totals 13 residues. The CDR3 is CSVEMDGRETQYF. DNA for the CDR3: TGCAGCGTTGAAATGGACGGGAGGGAGACCCAGTACTTC.

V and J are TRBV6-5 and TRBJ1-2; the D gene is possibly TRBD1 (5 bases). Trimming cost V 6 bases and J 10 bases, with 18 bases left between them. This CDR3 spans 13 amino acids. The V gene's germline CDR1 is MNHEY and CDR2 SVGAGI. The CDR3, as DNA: TGTGCCAGCAGCCCTGGGGGGGGTCGGGACTACACCTTC. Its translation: CASSPGGGRDYTF.

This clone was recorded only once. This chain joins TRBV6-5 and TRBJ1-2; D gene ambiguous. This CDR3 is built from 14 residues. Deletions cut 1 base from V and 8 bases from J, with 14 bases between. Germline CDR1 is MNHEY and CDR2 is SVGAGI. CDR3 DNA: TGTGCCAGCAGTTACTTTCCTACCACTAGCGGCTACACCTTC. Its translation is CASSYFPTTSGYTF.

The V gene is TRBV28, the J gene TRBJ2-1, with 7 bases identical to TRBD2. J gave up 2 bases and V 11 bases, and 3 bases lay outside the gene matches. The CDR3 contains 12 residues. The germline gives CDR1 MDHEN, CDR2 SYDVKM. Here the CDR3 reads CASTSPYNEQFF. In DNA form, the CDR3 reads TGTGCCTCGACTAGCCCCTACAATGAGCAGTTCTTC.

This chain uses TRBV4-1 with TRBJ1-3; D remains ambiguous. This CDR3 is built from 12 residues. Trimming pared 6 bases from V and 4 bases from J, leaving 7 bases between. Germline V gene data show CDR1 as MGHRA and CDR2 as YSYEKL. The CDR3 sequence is CASSLAGNTIYF. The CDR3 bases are TGCGCCAGCAGTCTCGCGGGAAACACCATATATTTT.